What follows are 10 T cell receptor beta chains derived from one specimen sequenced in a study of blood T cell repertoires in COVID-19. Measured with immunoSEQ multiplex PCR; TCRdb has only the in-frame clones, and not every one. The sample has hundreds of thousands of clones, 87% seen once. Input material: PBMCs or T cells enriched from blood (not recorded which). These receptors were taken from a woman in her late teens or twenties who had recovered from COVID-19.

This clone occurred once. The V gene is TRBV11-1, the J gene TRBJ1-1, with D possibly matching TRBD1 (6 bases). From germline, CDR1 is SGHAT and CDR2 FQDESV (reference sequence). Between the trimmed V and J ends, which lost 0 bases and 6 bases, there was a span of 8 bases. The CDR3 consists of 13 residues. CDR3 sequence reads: CASSLAPGAEAFF. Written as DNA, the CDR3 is TGTGCCAGCAGCTTAGCCCCAGGGGCTGAAGCTTTCTTT.

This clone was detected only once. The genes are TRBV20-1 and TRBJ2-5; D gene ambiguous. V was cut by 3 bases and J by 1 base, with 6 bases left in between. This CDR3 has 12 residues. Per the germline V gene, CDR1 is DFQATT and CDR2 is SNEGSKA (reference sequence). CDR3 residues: CSASRSQETQYF. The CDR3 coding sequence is TGCAGTGCTAGTCGGAGCCAAGAGACCCAGTACTTC.

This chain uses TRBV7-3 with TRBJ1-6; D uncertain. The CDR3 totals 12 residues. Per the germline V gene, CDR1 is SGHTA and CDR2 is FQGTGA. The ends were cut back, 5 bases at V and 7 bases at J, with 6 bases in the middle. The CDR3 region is CASSTGNSPLHF. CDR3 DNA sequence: TGTGCCAGCAGCACCGGGAATTCACCCCTCCACTTT.

The CDR3 protein is CASSLDPSGGTGELFF. DNA of the CDR3: TGTGCCAGCAGCTTAGATCCGAGTGGGGGGACCGGGGAGCTGTTTTTT. The V gene is TRBV7-2, the J gene TRBJ2-2; maybe TRBD2 (6 bases). V lost 1 base to trimming and J lost 5 bases, with 14 bases between them. In germline, CDR1 is SGHTA, CDR2 FQGNSA. The CDR3 spans 16 residues.

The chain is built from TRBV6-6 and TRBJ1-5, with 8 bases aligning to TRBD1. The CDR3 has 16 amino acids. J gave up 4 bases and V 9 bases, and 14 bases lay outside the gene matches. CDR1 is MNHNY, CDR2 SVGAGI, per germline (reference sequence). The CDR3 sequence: CARWDRHDTINQPQHF. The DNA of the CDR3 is TGTGCCAGGTGGGACAGGCATGATACGATAAATCAGCCCCAGCATTTT.

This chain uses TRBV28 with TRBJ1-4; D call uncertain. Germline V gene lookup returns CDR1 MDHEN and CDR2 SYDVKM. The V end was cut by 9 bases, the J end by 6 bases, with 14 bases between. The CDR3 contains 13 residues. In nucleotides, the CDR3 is TGTGCCAGTCGGGAGGAAGGAGATGAAAAACTGTTTTTT. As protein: CASREEGDEKLFF.

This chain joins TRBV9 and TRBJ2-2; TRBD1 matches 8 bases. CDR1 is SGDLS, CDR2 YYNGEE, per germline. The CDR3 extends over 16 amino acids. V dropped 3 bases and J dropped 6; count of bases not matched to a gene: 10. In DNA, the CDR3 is TGTGCCAGCAGCGCCGTGACAGGGGTAATATCCGGGGAGCTGTTTTTT. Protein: CASSAVTGVISGELFF.

In DNA, the CDR3 is TGCGCCAGCAGCTTGACCACAGGGGTCGTTTATGGCTACACCTTC. The encoded protein is CASSLTTGVVYGYTF. The chain is built from TRBV5-1 and TRBJ1-2; the match to TRBD1 covers 7 bases. The CDR3 has 15 amino acids. J was trimmed by 5 bases and V by 1 base; bases with no gene match: 8. Germline CDR1 SGHRS, CDR2 YFSETQ.

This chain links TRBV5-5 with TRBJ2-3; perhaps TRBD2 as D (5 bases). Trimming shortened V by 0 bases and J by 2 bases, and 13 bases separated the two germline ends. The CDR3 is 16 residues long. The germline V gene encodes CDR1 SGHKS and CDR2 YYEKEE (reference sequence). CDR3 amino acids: CASSLGRGMITDTQYF. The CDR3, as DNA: TGTGCCAGCAGCTTGGGTCGGGGAATGATCACAGATACGCAGTATTTT.

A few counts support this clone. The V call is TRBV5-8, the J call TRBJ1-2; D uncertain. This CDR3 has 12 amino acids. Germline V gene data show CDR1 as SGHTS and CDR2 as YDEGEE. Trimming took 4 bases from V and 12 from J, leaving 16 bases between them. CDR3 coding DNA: TGTGCCAGCAGCAATTGGGGAGGGCTACACACCTTC. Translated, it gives CASSNWGGLHTF.